These T cell receptor beta chains were read from a single sample in a study of blood T cell repertoires in COVID-19. Data came from immunoSEQ multiplex PCR; TCRdb stores just in-frame clones and leaves some out. The top ten hold 6.5% to 9% of the sample, which has 210,000 or so clones, 80% seen once. What was sequenced was PBMCs or T cells enriched from blood (not recorded which). All receptors derive from a woman aged 40 to 50 with acute COVID-19. CDR3s leave out the opening cysteine and the closing phenylalanine or tryptophan.

v_call	j_call	cdr3_aa
TRBV19	TRBJ2-1	ASSIGEIGTAEQF
TRBV5-1	TRBJ1-3	ASSLTGGDAGNTIY
TRBV7-2	TRBJ1-3	ASSPFGQGIGNTIY
TRBV11-3	TRBJ2-7	ASSPRAGTGYHEQY
TRBV3-1/TRBV3-2	TRBJ2-3	ASSQDAAGIDTQY
TRBV29-1	TRBJ1-4	SVVEQGVEKLF
TRBV6-1	TRBJ1-1	ASSDASTDTEAF
TRBV9	TRBJ1-1	ASSDQARNTEAF
TRBV11-3	TRBJ2-7	ASSLSGEVHEQY
TRBV19	TRBJ2-3	ASSTGTAFSTDTQY
TRBV14	TRBJ2-2	ASSKVQAGRELF
TRBV7-3	TRBJ1-5	ASSFDRNQPQH
TRBV5-4	TRBJ1-1	ASSLISRNTEAF
TRBV5-4	TRBJ1-1	ASSGGTGLFTEAF
TRBV27	TRBJ1-6	ASSPGSGNSPLH
TRBV19	TRBJ1-3	ASRSYKGSSGNTIY
TRBV5-6	TRBJ2-3	ASSRTGGEDTQY
TRBV7-2	TRBJ1-2	ASSSAGTAYGYT
TRBV7-9	TRBJ1-3	ASARSGRGLSSGNTIY
TRBV5-1	TRBJ1-5	ASRDGGAYDQPQH
TRBV28	TRBJ2-3	ASSLPRTSIDTQY
TRBV25-1	TRBJ1-1	ASSRDRNTEAF
TRBV27	TRBJ1-4	ASSCPAGRDEKLF
TRBV19	TRBJ1-1	ASSIFGSGGAMNTEAF
TRBV28	TRBJ2-3	ASSFGQGTDTQY
TRBV5-1	TRBJ1-3	ASSLGQAGNTIY
TRBV9	TRBJ1-1	ASSVAEGARGTEAF
TRBV4-2	TRBJ2-3	ASSQAGLVADTQY
TRBV2	TRBJ1-4	ASSEGQGAGKLF
TRBV6-2/TRBV6-3	TRBJ2-1	ASSLAGGAYNEQF
TRBV19	TRBJ2-7	ASSQPGGRSYEQY
TRBV19	TRBJ1-1	ASSFSGGVDTEAF
TRBV5-4	TRBJ2-3	ASSPPGRPTDTQY
TRBV5-1	TRBJ2-7	ASRIAGTGVYEQY
TRBV5-5	TRBJ1-2	ASSLSAGDYGYT
TRBV10-1	TRBJ2-2	ASRPSGPNTGELF
TRBV5-1	TRBJ2-7	ASSLNPGRENYEQY
TRBV2	TRBJ1-6	ASSGTGSSNSPLH
TRBV3-1/TRBV3-2	TRBJ2-3	ASLCRGKDTQY
TRBV5-6	TRBJ2-3	ASSFRSGVVGDTQY
TRBV7-8	TRBJ2-1	ASSLTSGSAYEQF
TRBV7-2	TRBJ1-1	ASSLEGDRGTEAF
TRBV6-2/TRBV6-3	TRBJ2-3	ASSLGDKITDTQY
TRBV10-3	TRBJ1-5	AISGGQGENQPQH
TRBV29-1	TRBJ1-2	SILSGSYGYT
TRBV4-1	TRBJ1-2	ASSLGTAAEGGYT
TRBV5-1	TRBJ1-1	ASRLNTEAF
TRBV28	TRBJ2-5	ATLQETQY
TRBV4-2	TRBJ2-1	ASKTSGSTYNEQF
TRBV5-1	TRBJ2-6	ASSWTGGGGANVLT
TRBV7-2	TRBJ1-2	ASSLVVSGDGYT
TRBV7-2	TRBJ1-6	ASSLILTGDNSPLH
TRBV6-2/TRBV6-3	TRBJ1-5	ASSYSKQGVGGNQPQH
TRBV28	TRBJ1-2	ASREQGYYGYT
TRBV18	TRBJ1-6	ASSPLDRNSPLH